Listed below are T cell receptor beta chains from one sample, sequenced in a study of T cell repertoires in cytomegalovirus infection. MiXCR, applied by TCRdb to the reads, yields one record per CDR3 protein. The table lists around 450,000 distinct CDR3 sequences, 25% to 40% of them singletons, with about an eighth in the top ten. Specimen: PBMCs. The source of these receptors is a human donor in good health (CMV status not recorded). Some clones in this sample may be carry-over from other donors' samples. CDR3s include the opening cysteine and the closing phenylalanine or tryptophan. A D gene is named only where the DNA matches it firmly. Rows may omit the clone size; those that give it use once, few, many or a size class.

v_gene: TRBV4-2; j_gene: TRBJ2-2; abundance: few; d_gene: TRBD1; CDR3aa: CASSQVRQGRTGELFF; CDR3nt: TGTGCCAGCAGCCAAGTGCGACAGGGGAGGACCGGGGAGCTGTTTTTT
v_gene: TRBV20-1; j_gene: TRBJ1-1; abundance: NA; d_gene: TRBD1; CDR3aa: CSAAGGGINTEAFF; CDR3nt: TGCAGTGCAGCAGGGGGCGGAATAAACACTGAAGCTTTCTTT
v_gene: TRBV4-1; j_gene: TRBJ1-2; abundance: NA; d_gene: NA; CDR3aa: CASSQDGPPRDGYTF; CDR3nt: TGTGCCAGCAGCCAAGACGGCCCCCCCCGTGATGGCTACACCTTC
v_gene: TRBV18; j_gene: TRBJ2-3; abundance: few; d_gene: NA; CDR3aa: CASSPPADSHTSTDTQYF; CDR3nt: TGTGCCAGCTCACCGCCCGCGGACAGCCACACTAGCACAGATACGCAGTATTTT
v_gene: TRBV28; j_gene: TRBJ2-2; abundance: few; d_gene: NA; CDR3aa: CASSALGGANTGELFF; CDR3nt: TGTGCCAGCAGTGCGCTTGGGGGCGCGAACACCGGGGAGCTGTTTTTT
v_gene: TRBV6-1; j_gene: TRBJ2-1; abundance: few; d_gene: TRBD2; CDR3aa: CASSTAPSGGYNEQFF; CDR3nt: TGTGCCAGCAGCACGGCCCCTAGCGGGGGGTACAATGAGCAGTTCTTC
v_gene: TRBV4-1; j_gene: TRBJ1-2; abundance: NA; d_gene: NA; CDR3aa: CASSHGGTSNDGYTF; CDR3nt: TGCGCCAGCAGCCATGGAGGGACGTCTAACGATGGCTACACCTTC
v_gene: TRBV27; j_gene: TRBJ2-1; abundance: few; d_gene: NA; CDR3aa: CASTQGTAPYNEQFF; CDR3nt: TGTGCCAGCACCCAAGGGACGGCCCCGTACAATGAGCAGTTCTTC
v_gene: TRBV4-1; j_gene: TRBJ1-1; abundance: NA; d_gene: NA; CDR3aa: CASKGGRGSDTEAFF; CDR3nt: TGTGCCAGCAAGGGGGGGAGGGGATCGGACACTGAAGCTTTCTTT
v_gene: TRBV27; j_gene: TRBJ2-7; abundance: NA; d_gene: NA; CDR3aa: CASSWGGSYYEQYF; CDR3nt: TGTGCCAGCAGTTGGGGCGGCAGTTACTACGAGCAGTACTTC
v_gene: TRBV6-6; j_gene: TRBJ1-1; abundance: few; d_gene: NA; CDR3aa: CASSYSSSRGTEAFF; CDR3nt: TGTGCCAGCAGTTACTCGAGTTCAAGAGGCACTGAAGCTTTCTTT
v_gene: TRBV7-9; j_gene: TRBJ2-3; abundance: NA; d_gene: NA; CDR3aa: CASSLVSARGTDTQYF; CDR3nt: TGTGCCAGCAGCTTAGTGTCCGCTCGCGGCACAGATACGCAGTATTTT
v_gene: TRBV20-1; j_gene: TRBJ2-3; abundance: NA; d_gene: TRBD2; CDR3aa: CSARNAPGGPDTDTQYF; CDR3nt: TGCAGTGCTAGAAACGCCCCGGGGGGGCCCGACACAGATACGCAGTATTTT
v_gene: TRBV6-2/TRBV6-3; j_gene: TRBJ1-2; abundance: NA; d_gene: NA; CDR3aa: CASSSRPGPNYGYTF; CDR3nt: TGTGCCAGCAGTTCTAGGCCGGGGCCTAACTATGGCTACACCTTC
v_gene: TRBV7-8; j_gene: TRBJ1-5; abundance: many; d_gene: NA; CDR3aa: CASSLEGINQPQHF; CDR3nt: TGTGCCAGCAGCTTAGAGGGGATAAATCAGCCCCAGCATTTT
v_gene: TRBV3-1; j_gene: TRBJ2-3; abundance: NA; d_gene: NA; CDR3aa: CASSQRAKTTDTQYF; CDR3nt: TGTGCCAGCAGCCAACGGGCGAAAACGACAGATACGCAGTATTTT
v_gene: TRBV12-3/TRBV12-4; j_gene: TRBJ1-1; abundance: NA; d_gene: NA; CDR3aa: CASSPGGKGTEAFF; CDR3nt: TGTGCCAGCAGTCCCGGGGGAAAAGGGACTGAAGCTTTTTTT
v_gene: TRBV6-1; j_gene: TRBJ2-7; abundance: few; d_gene: TRBD1; CDR3aa: CASRKMGARGQTYEQYF; CDR3nt: TGTGCCAGCAGGAAAATGGGGGCCAGGGGGCAAACCTACGAGCAGTACTTC
v_gene: TRBV11-2; j_gene: TRBJ1-5; abundance: few; d_gene: NA; CDR3aa: CASSLTGRGDQPQHF; CDR3nt: TGTGCCAGCAGCTTAACTGGGAGGGGTGATCAGCCCCAGCATTTT
v_gene: TRBV7-6; j_gene: TRBJ1-1; abundance: many; d_gene: TRBD1; CDR3aa: CASSLRQGRLNTEAFF; CDR3nt: TGTGCCAGCAGCCTCCGACAGGGGCGACTGAACACTGAAGCTTTCTTT
v_gene: TRBV20-1; j_gene: TRBJ1-1; abundance: few; d_gene: NA; CDR3aa: CSGENRRRGYTEAFF; CDR3nt: TGCAGTGGGGAAAATAGGAGGCGGGGTTACACTGAAGCTTTCTTT
v_gene: TRBV7-8; j_gene: TRBJ2-7; abundance: few; d_gene: TRBD1; CDR3aa: CASSSGTGKAYEQYF; CDR3nt: TGTGCCAGCAGCTCCGGGACAGGGAAGGCCTACGAGCAGTACTTC
v_gene: TRBV12-3/TRBV12-4; j_gene: TRBJ1-3; abundance: few; d_gene: NA; CDR3aa: CASSIRVPGNTIYF; CDR3nt: TGTGCCAGCAGCATCAGGGTTCCTGGAAACACCATATATTTT
v_gene: TRBV7-2; j_gene: TRBJ1-1; abundance: many; d_gene: NA; CDR3aa: CASSPPGPEAFF; CDR3nt: TGTGCCAGCAGCCCCCCGGGACCTGAAGCTTTCTTT
v_gene: TRBV7-8; j_gene: TRBJ2-2; abundance: many; d_gene: NA; CDR3aa: CASSLSQNAGELFF; CDR3nt: TGTGCCAGCAGCTTGAGTCAGAACGCCGGGGAGCTGTTTTTT
v_gene: TRBV7-2; j_gene: TRBJ1-3; abundance: few; d_gene: NA; CDR3aa: CASSPGGTYRGTIYF; CDR3nt: TGTGCCAGCAGCCCGGGCGGGACATATCGGGGGACCATATATTTT
v_gene: TRBV19; j_gene: TRBJ2-7; abundance: few; d_gene: NA; CDR3aa: CASSNEGLHYEQYF; CDR3nt: TGTGCCAGTAGTAACGAAGGACTCCACTACGAGCAGTACTTC
v_gene: TRBV7-9; j_gene: TRBJ2-5; abundance: few; d_gene: TRBD2; CDR3aa: CASNTGLAGTQETQYF; CDR3nt: TGTGCCAGCAACACGGGACTAGCGGGGACCCAAGAGACCCAGTACTTC
v_gene: TRBV20-1; j_gene: TRBJ2-5; abundance: NA; d_gene: TRBD1; CDR3aa: CSAMFFPGQGIQETQYF; CDR3nt: TGCAGTGCTATGTTTTTCCCGGGACAGGGGATCCAAGAGACCCAGTACTTC
v_gene: TRBV6-1; j_gene: TRBJ1-5; abundance: NA; d_gene: NA; CDR3aa: CASSEPGSESRPQHF; CDR3nt: TGTGCCAGCAGTGAACCGGGGAGTGAGTCTCGGCCCCAGCATTTT
v_gene: TRBV10-3; j_gene: TRBJ1-1; abundance: NA; d_gene: NA; CDR3aa: CAISEHGDNTEAFF; CDR3nt: TGTGCCATCAGCGAACATGGGGATAACACTGAAGCTTTCTTT
v_gene: TRBV28; j_gene: TRBJ1-1; abundance: NA; d_gene: NA; CDR3aa: CASSLFFSTTEAFF; CDR3nt: TGTGCCAGCAGTTTATTTTTCTCAACCACTGAAGCTTTCTTT
v_gene: TRBV12-3/TRBV12-4; j_gene: TRBJ2-2; abundance: few; d_gene: NA; CDR3aa: CASSAPGADTGELFF; CDR3nt: TGTGCCAGCAGTGCGCCGGGAGCTGACACCGGGGAGCTGTTTTTT
v_gene: TRBV7-8; j_gene: TRBJ2-2; abundance: few; d_gene: NA; CDR3aa: CASSPIAGITGELFF; CDR3nt: TGTGCCAGCAGCCCTATTGCGGGGATCACCGGGGAGCTGTTTTTT
v_gene: TRBV6-1; j_gene: TRBJ1-6; abundance: NA; d_gene: NA; CDR3aa: CASSEEAGAYNSPLHF; CDR3nt: TGTGCCAGCAGTGAAGAGGCGGGCGCCTATAATTCACCCCTCCACTTT
v_gene: TRBV24-1; j_gene: TRBJ2-3; abundance: many; d_gene: TRBD2; CDR3aa: CATSDPKREAGTDTQYF; CDR3nt: TGTGCCACCAGTGATCCAAAGCGGGAAGCCGGCACAGATACGCAGTATTTT
v_gene: TRBV4-2; j_gene: TRBJ2-1; abundance: NA; d_gene: NA; CDR3aa: CASSQVGPNEQFF; CDR3nt: TGTGCCAGCAGCCAAGTCGGGCCCAATGAGCAGTTCTTC
v_gene: TRBV10-2; j_gene: TRBJ2-1; abundance: NA; d_gene: TRBD2; CDR3aa: CASSEISGVYDQFF; CDR3nt: TGCGCCAGCAGTGAGATTAGCGGGGTTTATGATCAGTTCTTC
v_gene: TRBV7-8; j_gene: TRBJ2-7; abundance: many; d_gene: NA; CDR3aa: CASSLEEGATYEQYF; CDR3nt: TGTGCCAGCAGCTTAGAAGAGGGAGCGACCTACGAGCAGTACTTC
v_gene: TRBV6-6; j_gene: TRBJ2-7; abundance: many; d_gene: TRBD2; CDR3aa: CASSQGEGSSYEQYF; CDR3nt: TGTGCCAGCAGTCAAGGGGAGGGAAGCTCCTACGAGCAGTACTTC
v_gene: TRBV6-1; j_gene: TRBJ1-1; abundance: few; d_gene: NA; CDR3aa: CASSQEGYEAFF; CDR3nt: TGTGCCAGCAGCCAAGAGGGGTATGAAGCTTTCTTT
v_gene: TRBV2; j_gene: TRBJ2-3; abundance: few; d_gene: NA; CDR3aa: CASSERWAGGADTQYF; CDR3nt: TGTGCCAGCAGTGAAAGGTGGGCGGGTGGTGCAGATACGCAGTATTTT
v_gene: TRBV12-3/TRBV12-4; j_gene: TRBJ1-3; abundance: NA; d_gene: NA; CDR3aa: CASSLGHGNSGNTIYF; CDR3nt: TGTGCCAGCAGTTTAGGACACGGGAACTCTGGAAACACCATATATTTT
v_gene: TRBV6-5; j_gene: TRBJ2-2; abundance: NA; d_gene: TRBD1; CDR3aa: CASSYKGQAGAGELFF; CDR3nt: TGTGCCAGCAGTTACAAAGGACAGGCCGGGGCCGGGGAGCTGTTTTTT
v_gene: TRBV6-2/TRBV6-3; j_gene: TRBJ2-1; abundance: few; d_gene: NA; CDR3aa: CASSVRNEQFF; CDR3nt: TGTGCCAGCAGTGTCCGTAATGAGCAGTTCTTC
v_gene: TRBV5-6; j_gene: TRBJ1-2; abundance: NA; d_gene: TRBD1; CDR3aa: CASNPQGSGYGYTF; CDR3nt: TGTGCCAGCAACCCACAGGGGTCTGGCTATGGCTACACCTTC
v_gene: TRBV27; j_gene: TRBJ2-1; abundance: NA; d_gene: TRBD2; CDR3aa: CASSPLAGGFNEQFF; CDR3nt: TGTGCCAGCAGCCCCCTAGCGGGGGGGTTCAATGAGCAGTTCTTC
v_gene: TRBV27; j_gene: TRBJ2-7; abundance: NA; d_gene: NA; CDR3aa: CASSPRTVYEQYF; CDR3nt: TGTGCCAGCAGTCCCCGGACAGTTTACGAGCAGTACTTC
v_gene: TRBV2; j_gene: TRBJ2-3; abundance: few; d_gene: NA; CDR3aa: CASIPAGLGETQYF; CDR3nt: TGTGCCAGCATACCAGCTGGTCTTGGGGAGACGCAGTATTTT
v_gene: TRBV4-1; j_gene: TRBJ2-3; abundance: NA; d_gene: NA; CDR3aa: CASSPPGLGDTQYF; CDR3nt: TGCGCCAGCAGCCCCCCGGGTCTAGGGGATACGCAGTATTTT
v_gene: TRBV6-5; j_gene: TRBJ1-2; abundance: few; d_gene: TRBD1; CDR3aa: CASSYGGQGARSYGYTF; CDR3nt: TGTGCCAGCAGTTACGGGGGACAGGGGGCCCGTTCCTATGGCTACACCTTC
v_gene: TRBV30; j_gene: TRBJ2-5; abundance: NA; d_gene: TRBD2; CDR3aa: CAWSVTRGGQETQYF; CDR3nt: TGTGCCTGGAGTGTAACACGGGGGGGCCAGGAGACCCAGTACTTC
v_gene: TRBV7-8; j_gene: TRBJ1-2; abundance: many; d_gene: TRBD1; CDR3aa: CASSQRTGKSYGYTF; CDR3nt: TGTGCCAGCAGCCAACGGACAGGGAAGAGCTATGGCTACACCTTC
v_gene: TRBV7-3; j_gene: TRBJ1-1; abundance: NA; d_gene: NA; CDR3aa: CASSLTVRTEAFF; CDR3nt: TGTGCCAGCAGCTTGACAGTCCGAACTGAAGCTTTCTTT
v_gene: TRBV6-1; j_gene: TRBJ2-2; abundance: many; d_gene: NA; CDR3aa: CASSEAQAKLFF; CDR3nt: TGTGCCAGCAGTGAAGCACAGGCAAAGCTGTTTTTT
v_gene: TRBV14; j_gene: TRBJ2-3; abundance: NA; d_gene: TRBD2; CDR3aa: CASSLTSADTQYF; CDR3nt: TGTGCCAGCAGCCTCACTAGCGCAGATACGCAGTATTTT
v_gene: TRBV20-1; j_gene: TRBJ2-5; abundance: NA; d_gene: TRBD2; CDR3aa: CSARRLAGRKTQYF; CDR3nt: TGCAGTGCTAGGAGGCTAGCGGGTAGGAAGACCCAGTACTTC
v_gene: TRBV11-2; j_gene: TRBJ1-3; abundance: few; d_gene: NA; CDR3aa: CASSDAYSGNTIYF; CDR3nt: TGTGCCAGCAGCGACGCGTACTCTGGAAACACCATATATTTT
v_gene: TRBV5-6; j_gene: TRBJ2-5; abundance: NA; d_gene: NA; CDR3aa: CASSLAQEETQYF; CDR3nt: TGTGCCAGCAGCTTGGCGCAGGAAGAGACCCAGTACTTC
v_gene: TRBV4-1; j_gene: TRBJ1-1; abundance: NA; d_gene: NA; CDR3aa: CASSKDSVESEAFF; CDR3nt: TGCGCCAGCAGCAAAGATAGTGTGGAATCTGAAGCTTTCTTT